These 30 T cell receptor beta chains share one sample of origin, sequenced in a study of beta chain features in type 1 diabetes. Study results and caveats: Type 1 diabetes patients had TCRB CDR3s that were shorter (moderately but significantly so) in all four CD4+ subsets.

Isolated RNA was reverse transcribed in full, so expressed TCRB transcripts were sequenced. TCRdb keeps only in-frame clones here, not all; method: immunoSEQ multiplex PCR. Among some 130,000 clones, roughly 10% were seen once, and the ten largest hold under 0.9%. No cognate antigen is known for these TCRs. Input material: central memory CD4+ T cells from blood. Receptors originate from a man aged 25 to 40 with type 1 diabetes.

This clone was observed a few times. The J gene is TRBJ1-6, the V gene TRBV4-2; 9 positions match TRBD1. V trimming: 6 bases; J trimming: 7 bases; junction bases outside the gene matches: 16. The CDR3 consists of 18 residues. Germline CDR1 and CDR2: LGHNA and YNFKEQ. The CDR3 DNA sequence: TGTGCCAGCAGAACACAGGGGGCCCCCAGGATGTTGAATTCACCCCTCCACTTT. As protein: CASRTQGAPRMLNSPLHF.

The table lists this clone with a few counts. This sequence joins TRBV19 and TRBJ2-7; 7 nucleotides agree with TRBD2. V gave up 7 bases and J gave up 2 bases; unmatched junction bases: 8. Germline CDR1 reads LNHDA; CDR2 reads SQIVND (reference sequence). CDR3 size: 14 residues. The CDR3 DNA is TGTGCCAGTAACCCGGGAGGTAGCCCCTACGAGCAGTACTTC. Protein product: CASNPGGSPYEQYF.

V usage is TRBV28 and J usage is TRBJ2-7; 9 bases fit TRBD1. The CDR3 contains 13 residues. Germline CDR1 and CDR2: MDHEN and SYDVKM. Trimming removed 7 bases from V and 2 bases from J; junction bases left unmatched: 3. CDR3 in DNA: TGTGCCAGCATCGGACAGGGGACCTACGAGCAGTACTTC. This codes for CASIGQGTYEQYF. Supplemented by reference TRBV28 and TRBJ2-7, the full variable domain reads DVKVTQSSRYLVKRTGEKVFLECVQDMDHENMFWYRQDPGLGLRLIYFSYDVKMKEKGDIPEGYSVSREKKERFSLILESASTNQTSMYLCASIGQGTYEQYFGPGTRLTVT.

Only a few counts were recorded for this clone. V and J are TRBV5-1 and TRBJ2-7; D possibly corresponds to TRBD2 (6 bases). V gave up 7 bases and J gave up 6 bases, with 17 bases separating them. The CDR3 covers 13 residues. Germline CDR1 reads SGHRS; CDR2 reads YFSETQ. CDR3 DNA: TGCGCCAGCGGTACCCTGGGGGGAAGCGAGCAGTACTTC. This encodes CASGTLGGSEQYF.

This clone was counted only a few times. The chain uses TRBV5-1 and TRBJ2-5; D gene unclear. Germline CDR1 reads SGHRS; CDR2 reads YFSETQ. Trimming took 3 bases from V and 1 from J, leaving 4 bases between them. The CDR3 is 12 amino acids. The CDR3 DNA reads as TGCGCCAGCAGCTACACCCAAGAGACCCAGTACTTC. Translating it yields CASSYTQETQYF.

This clone showed up just a few times. The V call is TRBV6-5, the J call TRBJ1-1; D is unclear. Germline CDR1 and CDR2: MNHEY and SVGAGI. The length of the CDR3 is 14 residues. Trimming removed 2 bases from V and 4 bases from J, with 11 bases in between. The CDR3 bases are TGTGCCAGCAGTTACCGGAGCTTGAGCACTGAAGCTTTCTTT. This encodes CASSYRSLSTEAFF.

V and J are TRBV11-1 and TRBJ2-5; 9 bases map to TRBD2. Trimming cost V 0 bases and J 3 bases; bases outside gene matches: 2. Germline V gives CDR1 SGHAT, CDR2 FQDESV (reference sequence). CDR3 length equals 15 residues. CDR3 loop: CASSLAPSGEETQYF. The CDR3 DNA reads as TGTGCCAGCAGCTTAGCGCCTAGCGGGGAAGAGACCCAGTACTTC.

The chain carries TRBV29-1 and TRBJ2-1; D unclear. Germline V gene lookup returns CDR1 SQVTM and CDR2 ANQGSEA. Trimming removed 2 bases from V and 6 bases from J, with 2 bases in between. The CDR3 runs to 10 residues. The DNA for the CDR3 is TGCAGCGTTGAACTCAATGAGCAGTTCTTC. Translating gives CSVELNEQFF.

The chain employs TRBV7-8 and TRBJ2-3; 12 bases fit TRBD2. Germline assignment: CDR1 SGHVS and CDR2 FQNEAQ. The CDR3 spans 16 residues. V shed 5 bases, J shed 7 bases, and the junction held 10 bases outside the gene matches. In nucleotides, the CDR3 is TGTGCCAGCAGCCACGGTCGGGGGACTAGCGGGTATACGCAGTATTTT. Translated, it gives CASSHGRGTSGYTQYF.

J is TRBJ1-5 and V is TRBV9; TRBD1 matches at 7 bases. The ends lost 4 bases at V and 5 bases at J; junction bases unmatched: 3. This CDR3 has 13 amino acids. The germline V gene encodes CDR1 SGDLS and CDR2 YYNGEE. The CDR3 sequence is CASSLGTDQPQHF. Written as DNA, the CDR3 is TGTGCCAGCAGCCTAGGGACAGATCAGCCCCAGCATTTT.

The chain combines TRBV2 with TRBJ1-5; 7 bases fit TRBD1. Germline V gene sequence: CDR1 SNHLY, CDR2 FYNNEI. V was pared by 4 bases and J by 6 bases, with 9 bases of the junction left unmatched. The CDR3 is 15 residues long. In DNA, the CDR3 is TGTGCCAGCAGTGCATCAGGGGGTTGGCTTCAGCCCCAGCATTTT. It encodes CASSASGGWLQPQHF.

This clone was counted ten times or more. The chain links TRBV10-3 to TRBJ1-2; D ambiguous. The V gene's germline CDR1 is ENHRY and CDR2 SYGVKD. There are 14 residues in the CDR3. V was cut by 3 bases and J by 1 base, with 9 bases left in between. CDR3 sequence: CAISDLISNYGYTF. As DNA, the CDR3 is TGTGCCATCAGTGATCTGATTAGTAACTATGGCTACACCTTC.

The chain combines TRBV27 with TRBJ2-5, with 7 bases matching TRBD2. This CDR3 is built from 16 residues. V gave up 5 bases and J gave up 9 bases; unmatched junction bases: 18. Germline V gene lookup returns CDR1 MNHEY and CDR2 SMNVEV (reference sequence). The CDR3 DNA reads TGTGCCAGCAGTCCCCTTTGGGCTAGCGGTTCGTCGGCCCAGTACTTC. It codes for CASSPLWASGSSAQYF.

This clone was seen a few times. The rearrangement joins TRBV4-2 to TRBJ2-1, with TRBD2 identical over 11 bases. CDR1 is LGHNA and CDR2 is YNFKEQ in the germline V gene. J lost 7 bases, V lost 6 bases, and 11 bases had no gene match. The CDR3 has 16 amino acids. For the CDR3, the DNA is TGTGCCAGCAGTGATAGCGGGGGGGCCCTGGGTAATGAGCAGTTCTTC. It codes for CASSDSGGALGNEQFF.

This clone has only a few counts. This chain joins TRBV30 and TRBJ2-5; D might be TRBD2 (6 bases). This CDR3 region has 11 residues. Germline values: CDR1 GTSNPN, CDR2 SVGIG (reference sequence). V shed 4 bases and J shed 5 bases, with 8 bases lying between them. The CDR3 here is CAWTEGETQYF. CDR3 DNA: TGTGCCTGGACGGAGGGCGAGACCCAGTACTTC.

This clone was seen only a few times. The genes are TRBV19 and TRBJ2-3, with no clear D. Trimming left V 1 base short and J 0 bases short, with 11 bases between. The CDR3 runs to 16 residues. The germline V gene encodes CDR1 LNHDA and CDR2 SQIVND (reference sequence). The CDR3 protein is CASSIAPGTSTDTQYF. As DNA, the CDR3 is TGTGCCAGTAGTATAGCCCCCGGTACTAGCACAGATACGCAGTATTTT.

This clone has a handful of counts. The chain couples TRBV29-1 to TRBJ1-3, with D possibly being TRBD1 (5 bases). The V and J ends lost 4 bases and 8 bases respectively, with 12 bases between them. Per germline, CDR1 SQVTM and CDR2 ANQGSEA. The CDR3 runs 12 residues. Here the CDR3 reads CSVGRGRDTIYF. The CDR3 bases are TGCAGCGTTGGGAGGGGTCGGGACACCATATATTTT.

This clone was observed a handful of times. The V call is TRBV7-2, the J call TRBJ1-5, with D possibly matching TRBD1 (6 bases). Trimming cost V 4 bases and J 4 bases, with 11 bases left between them. CDR1 and CDR2 (germline): SGHTA, FQGNSA. The CDR3 has 14 residues. In DNA form, the CDR3 reads TGTGCCAGCAGCTCCGGGACACTAAATCAGCCCCAGCATTTT. This encodes CASSSGTLNQPQHF.

The V call is TRBV29-1, the J call TRBJ1-2; weak D call: TRBD1 (5 bases). CDR3 length: 13 amino acids. Trimming stripped 4 bases from V and 7 bases from J, with 16 bases between. The germline CDR1 and CDR2 sequences are SQVTM and ANQGSEA. CDR3 region: CSVGEGTISGYTF. For the CDR3, the DNA is TGCAGCGTTGGGGAAGGGACTATCTCTGGCTACACCTTC.

The chain carries TRBV9 and TRBJ2-3; D possibly corresponds to TRBD1 (6 bases). The CDR3 runs 14 residues. Germline assignment: CDR1 SGDLS and CDR2 YYNGEE. The V end lost 4 bases, the J end lost 2 bases, and 11 bases lay between the germline ends. The CDR3 is CASSPGTYTDTQYF. The CDR3 region has the DNA TGTGCCAGCAGCCCCGGGACATACACAGATACGCAGTATTTT. The whole variable domain, filled in from reference TRBV9 and TRBJ2-3, reads DSGVTQTPKHLITATGQRVTLRCSPRSGDLSVYWYQQSLDQGLQFLIQYYNGEERAKGNILERFSAQQFPDLHSELNLSSLELGDSALYFCASSPGTYTDTQYFGPGTRLTVL.

This clone was seen at least ten times. V gene TRBV30 combines with J gene TRBJ2-5; D may be TRBD2 (6 bases). The germline V gene encodes CDR1 GTSNPN and CDR2 SVGIG (reference sequence). This CDR3 is 12 amino acids long. Trimming shortened V by 3 bases and J by 4 bases, and 9 bases separated the two germline ends. The CDR3 bases are TGTGCCTGGAGAAGGGAGGTAGAGACCCAGTACTTC. Protein product: CAWRREVETQYF.

This clone has more than one count but fewer than ten. The V gene is TRBV9, the J gene TRBJ2-7, with 10 bases fitting TRBD2. J lost 9 bases, V lost 4 bases, and 7 bases had no gene match. The CDR3 extends over 13 amino acids. The germline V gene encodes CDR1 SGDLS and CDR2 YYNGEE. The CDR3 sequence: CASSRRSGGVQYF. CDR3 coding DNA: TGTGCCAGCAGCCGCCGGAGCGGGGGGGTGCAGTACTTC.

This clone occurred a few times. The V gene is TRBV7-2, the J gene TRBJ2-5; D call uncertain. Germline loops: CDR1 SGHTA, CDR2 FQGNSA. The CDR3 spans 15 residues. The ends were cut back, 5 bases at V and 4 bases at J, with 17 bases in the middle. CDR3 DNA: TGTGCCAGCAGCAGCTTTACCTCCGGGTCAGAGACCCAGTACTTC. This translates into CASSSFTSGSETQYF.

About this clone itself: With only one base between it and a far larger clone, this is likely a read error. The rearrangement uses TRBV4-2 and TRBJ1-4; the D is unclear. Deletions cut 0 bases from V and 8 bases from J, with 7 bases between. CDR3 length equals 13 residues. Looked up from germline, CDR1 is LGHNA and CDR2 is YNFKEQ. CDR3 nucleotide sequence: TGTGCCAGCAGCCAAGATGTTGAGGAAAAACTGTTTTTT. It codes for CASSQDVEEKLFF.

V usage is TRBV2 and J usage is TRBJ2-7; TRBD1 matches 7 bases. CDR1 and CDR2 from the germline V gene are SNHLY and FYNNEI. V was pared by 5 bases and J by 2 bases, with 12 bases of the junction left unmatched. This CDR3 has 16 amino acids. CDR3 loop: CASSSQPRGTTYEQYF. For the CDR3, the DNA is TGTGCCAGCAGTTCTCAACCCAGGGGGACCACCTACGAGCAGTACTTC. Combining the CDR3 with reference TRBV2 and TRBJ2-7 gives the whole variable domain EPEVTQTPSHQVTQMGQEVILRCVPISNHLYFYWYRQILGQKVEFLVSFYNNEISEKSEIFDDQFSVERPDGSNFTLKIRSTKLEDSAMYFCASSSQPRGTTYEQYFGPGTRLTVT.

There are many counts of this clone. The rearrangement uses TRBV7-8 and TRBJ2-7, with 7 bases that match TRBD1. CDR1 is SGHVS and CDR2 is FQNEAQ in the germline V gene. The V gene end was trimmed by 6 bases and the J gene end by 6 bases; junction bases not matched to a gene: 14. This CDR3 comprises 15 residues. DNA for the CDR3: TGTGCCAGCAGATTATCGACAGGGTTGATTGGCGAGCAGTACTTC. The encoded protein is CASRLSTGLIGEQYF.

The chain couples TRBV4-2 to TRBJ1-5; 10 positions agree with TRBD1. Losses at the gene ends were 4 bases for V and 5 bases for J; bases not matched to a gene: 5. CDR1 LGHNA and CDR2 YNFKEQ come from the germline V gene. The CDR3 covers 15 residues. CDR3 sequence reads: CASSPEGTGDQPQHF. The CDR3, as DNA: TGTGCCAGCAGCCCCGAAGGGACAGGGGATCAGCCCCAGCATTTT.

The chain carries TRBV11-2 and TRBJ2-7, with TRBD2 matching 9 bases. This CDR3 spans 16 amino acids. The germline CDR1 and CDR2 sequences are SGHAT and FQNNGV. J was trimmed by 4 bases and V by 0 bases; bases with no gene match: 7. The CDR3 nucleotides read TGTGCCAGCAGCTTAGATCTGGGCGGGGGGGTATACGAGCAGTACTTC. It yields the protein CASSLDLGGGVYEQYF.

This clone was counted a few times. This chain connects TRBV7-2 to TRBJ2-5, with 11 positions matching TRBD2. The CDR3 is made up of 17 amino acids. The germline V gene has CDR1 SGHTA and CDR2 FQGNSA. The J segment lost 4 bases and the V segment lost 3 bases, leaving 10 bases of the junction unmatched. Here the CDR3 reads CASSFGIAGGRAETQYF. The CDR3 coding sequence is TGTGCCAGCAGCTTCGGGATAGCGGGGGGGCGTGCAGAGACCCAGTACTTC. Drawing the rest from reference TRBV7-2 and TRBJ2-5, the complete variable domain is GAGVSQSPSNKVTEKGKDVELRCDPISGHTALYWYRQSLGQGLEFLIYFQGNSAPDKSGLPSDRFSAERTGGSVSTLTIQRTQQEDSAVYLCASSFGIAGGRAETQYFGPGTRLLVL.

The sample holds a few counts of this clone. Additional DNA sequences in this sample encode the identical CDR3. The chain has TRBV7-2 and TRBJ1-2; 7 bases match TRBD1. CDR3 length: 13 residues. In germline, CDR1 is SGHTA, CDR2 FQGNSA. Trimming at V came to 1 base and at J to 4 bases, leaving 0 bases not matched to a gene. CDR3 sequence: CASSLGQGYGYTF. Here the CDR3 DNA reads TGTGCCAGCAGCTTAGGACAGGGCTATGGCTACACCTTC.